A selection of T cell receptor beta chains follows, all from one sample in a study of beta chain features in type 1 diabetes. The assay was immunoSEQ multiplex PCR, and TCRdb's table has in-frame clones only and misses some. This sample carries just under 150,000 clones, 8% to 13% of them seen once, and the ten largest clones take less than 1.5%. The sequenced material came from naive CD4+ T cells from blood. These receptors originate from a man aged 18 to 30 in good health. CDR3s include the opening cysteine and the closing phenylalanine or tryptophan. D genes are given only for firm matches. The size of a clone is reported for some rows only, either as once, few or many, or as a class for expanded clones.

clone size | D gene | J gene | V gene | CDR3 DNA | CDR3 protein
few | - | TRBJ1-5 | TRBV2 | TGTGCCAGCACGACCGCGGTCGTTCAGCCCCAGCATTTT | CASTTAVVQPQHF
- | - | TRBJ2-3 | TRBV15 | TGTGCCACCAGCAGGAACAGGGTCACAGATACGCAGTATTTT | CATSRNRVTDTQYF
- | - | TRBJ1-5 | TRBV2 | TGTGCCAGCAGTGAGTCACCGGGGCCCCAGCATTTT | CASSESPGPQHF
- | TRBD2 | TRBJ2-3 | TRBV7-3 | TGTGCCAGCAGCTCCCAGACTAGCGGGGGGGCCGTAGATACGCAGTATTTT | CASSSQTSGGAVDTQYF
- | TRBD2 | TRBJ2-3 | TRBV30 | TGTGCCTGGAGTGGTCGGGGGGGCACAGATACGCAGTATTTT | CAWSGRGGTDTQYF
- | - | TRBJ2-3 | TRBV11-2 | TGTGCCAGCAGCTTAGAGGAGACCTCCCGCACAGATACGCAGTATTTT | CASSLEETSRTDTQYF
many | TRBD2 | TRBJ2-5 | TRBV10-3 | TGTGCCATCCGACTAGCGGGGGGGCAAGAGACCCAGTACTTC | CAIRLAGGQETQYF
- | TRBD2 | TRBJ2-3 | TRBV9 | TGTGCCAGCAGCGTAGTCGGTCTAGCGGGGGGGCCGGGTACGCAGTATTTT | CASSVVGLAGGPGTQYF
- | TRBD1 | TRBJ1-6 | TRBV27 | TGTGCCAGCAGTTTGACAGGGGCGGATTCACCCCTCCACTTT | CASSLTGADSPLHF
few | - | TRBJ1-1 | TRBV19 | TGTGCCAGTAGTACAAACAGGTACACTGAAGCTTTCTTT | CASSTNRYTEAFF
- | - | TRBJ2-5 | TRBV7-2 | TGTGCCAGCAGCCTTACTCGGGGGGCTTCGCAAGAGACCCAGTACTTC | CASSLTRGASQETQYF
few | - | TRBJ2-7 | TRBV6-6 | TGTGCCAGCAGTTACAACCAGGGAGGATACGAGCAGTACTTC | CASSYNQGGYEQYF
few | TRBD1 | TRBJ1-6 | TRBV5-1 | TGCGCCAGCAGCTTGGGGACAGGGAGATCACCCCTCCACTTT | CASSLGTGRSPLHF
few | TRBD2 | TRBJ2-1 | TRBV7-8 | TGTGCCAGCAGCTCGCTGTCGGGGGGGAACAATGAGCAGTTCTTC | CASSSLSGGNNEQFF
- | - | TRBJ1-2 | TRBV7-3 | TGTGCCAGCAGCCCCTCCGCCGGGTCGGGCTATGGCTACACCTTC | CASSPSAGSGYGYTF
- | TRBD2 | TRBJ2-3 | TRBV5-8 | TGTGCCAGCAGCTCACCCACTAGCGGGGGCCGGGATACGCAGTATTTT | CASSSPTSGGRDTQYF
few | TRBD1 | TRBJ2-6 | TRBV18 | TGTGCCAGCTCTTCGGACAGGGGGGGTTCGCCTGGGGCCAACGTCCTGACTTTC | CASSSDRGGSPGANVLTF
few | - | TRBJ1-4 | TRBV4-3 | TGCGCCAGCAGCCAAAGCGTAACAACTAATGAAAAACTGTTTTTT | CASSQSVTTNEKLFF
- | TRBD1 | TRBJ1-2 | TRBV6-6 | TGTGCCAGCAGTGCCGACAGGGGAACTAACTATGGCTACACCTTC | CASSADRGTNYGYTF
few | - | TRBJ2-1 | TRBV7-2 | TGTGCCAGCAGTCGCTACAATGAGCAGTTCTTC | CASSRYNEQFF
- | TRBD2 | TRBJ2-1 | TRBV5-1 | TGCGCCAGCAGCACCGGGACTAGCGTTTCCTACAATGAGCAGTTCTTC | CASSTGTSVSYNEQFF
- | TRBD2 | TRBJ2-1 | TRBV7-3 | TGTGCCAGCAGCGTGGGTACTAGCGGTTCCTACAATGAGCAGTTCTTC | CASSVGTSGSYNEQFF
few | - | TRBJ1-3 | TRBV11-2 | TGTGCCAGCAGCTTCCCCGGTCTCTACTCTGGAAACACCATATATTTT | CASSFPGLYSGNTIYF
- | TRBD1 | TRBJ2-2 | TRBV19 | TGTGCCAGTATGACCGGGACAGCGAACACCGGGGAGCTGTTTTTT | CASMTGTANTGELFF
few | TRBD2 | TRBJ2-3 | TRBV6-5 | TGTGCCAGCAGCCCGGGACTAGCAAGAGATACGCAGTATTTT | CASSPGLARDTQYF
- | - | TRBJ1-1 | TRBV5-1 | TGCGCCAGCAGCTTTCAGGTCACGAACACTGAAGCTTTCTTT | CASSFQVTNTEAFF
- | - | TRBJ1-2 | TRBV28 | TGTGCCAGCAGTTTTCGGTTTATTGGCTACACCTTC | CASSFRFIGYTF
few | TRBD1 | TRBJ1-2 | TRBV11-2 | TGTGCCAGCAGCTCCACATTTACAGGGGAGTATGGCTACACCTTC | CASSSTFTGEYGYTF
many | TRBD2 | TRBJ2-5 | TRBV6-5 | TGTGCCAGCAGTCCCGGGACTACCCAAGAGACCCAGTACTTC | CASSPGTTQETQYF